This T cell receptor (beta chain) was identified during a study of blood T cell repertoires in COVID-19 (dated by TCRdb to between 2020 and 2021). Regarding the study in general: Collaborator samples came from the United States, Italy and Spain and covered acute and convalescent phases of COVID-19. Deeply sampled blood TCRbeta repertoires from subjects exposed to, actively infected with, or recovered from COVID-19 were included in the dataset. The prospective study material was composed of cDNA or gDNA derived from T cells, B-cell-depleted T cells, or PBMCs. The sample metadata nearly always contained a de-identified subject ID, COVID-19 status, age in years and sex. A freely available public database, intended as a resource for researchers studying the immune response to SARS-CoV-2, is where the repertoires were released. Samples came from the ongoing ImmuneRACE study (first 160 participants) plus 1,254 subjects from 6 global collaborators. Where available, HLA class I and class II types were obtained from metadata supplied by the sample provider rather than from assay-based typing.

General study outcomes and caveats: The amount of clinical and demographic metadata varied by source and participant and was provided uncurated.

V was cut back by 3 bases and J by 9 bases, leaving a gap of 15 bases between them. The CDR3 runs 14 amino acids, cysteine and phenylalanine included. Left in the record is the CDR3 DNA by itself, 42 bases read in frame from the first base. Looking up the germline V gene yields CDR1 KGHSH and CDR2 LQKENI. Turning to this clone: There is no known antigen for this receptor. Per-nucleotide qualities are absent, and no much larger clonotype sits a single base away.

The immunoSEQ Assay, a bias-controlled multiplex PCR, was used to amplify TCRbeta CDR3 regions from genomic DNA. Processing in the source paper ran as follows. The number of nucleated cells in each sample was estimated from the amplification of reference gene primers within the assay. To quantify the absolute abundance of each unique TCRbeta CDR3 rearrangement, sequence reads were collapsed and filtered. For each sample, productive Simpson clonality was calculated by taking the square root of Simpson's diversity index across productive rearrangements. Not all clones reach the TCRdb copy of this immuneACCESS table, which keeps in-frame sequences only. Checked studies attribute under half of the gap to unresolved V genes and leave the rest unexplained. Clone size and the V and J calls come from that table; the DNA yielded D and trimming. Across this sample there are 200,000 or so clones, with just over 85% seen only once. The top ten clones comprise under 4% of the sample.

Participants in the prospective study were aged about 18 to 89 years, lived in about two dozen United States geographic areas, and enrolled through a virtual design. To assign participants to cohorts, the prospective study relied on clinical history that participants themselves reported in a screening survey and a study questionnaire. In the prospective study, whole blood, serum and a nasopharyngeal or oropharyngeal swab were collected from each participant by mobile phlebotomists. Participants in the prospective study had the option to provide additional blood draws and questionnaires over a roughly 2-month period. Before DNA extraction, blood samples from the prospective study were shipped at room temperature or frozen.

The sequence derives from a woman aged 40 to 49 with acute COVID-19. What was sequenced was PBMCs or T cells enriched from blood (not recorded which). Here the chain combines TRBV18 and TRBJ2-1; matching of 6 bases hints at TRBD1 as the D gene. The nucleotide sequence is TGTGCCAGCTCACCGAACAGGGCCCTCACTGAGCAGTTCTTC. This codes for CASSPNRALTEQFF.